The text below deals with one TCR beta chain. No cognate antigen has been identified for it. The input lacks base qualities; no much larger clone sits a single base away. The time point label corresponds to: cycle 1 day 1 (C1D1), immediately before nivolumab initiation. Every trial patient had relapsed after autologous stem cell transplantation, and cohorts A, B and C differed in prior brentuximab vedotin exposure. The trial cohort was composed of 56 patients with relapsed/refractory classical Hodgkin lymphoma, for whom complete response, partial response or progressive disease was recorded as best overall response. In the multi-cohort phase II CheckMate 205 trial, trial patients received single-agent nivolumab. An independent review committee assessed best overall response by applying the 2007 International Working Group response criteria. Trial PBMCs were collected just before the start of nivolumab (C1D1) and during therapy at cycle 2 day 1 and cycle 4 day 1. Peripheral blood was collected in 8 mL Vacutainer Cell Preparation Tubes, from which PBMCs were isolated by centrifugation and then cryopreserved.

The Qiagen DNeasy kit was used to extract genomic DNA both from unsorted PBMCs and from the negatively selected CD4+ and CD8+ fractions. TCR beta CDR3 regions were subjected to amplification by immunoSEQ multiplex PCR with primers that anneal to V and J segments. A synthetic immune receptor repertoire was used to minimize amplification bias, and any remaining bias was removed computationally after sequencing. The original methods were these. Custom Python scripts were used to quantify repertoire diversity as the Shannon entropy index. The unsorted, CD4+ and CD8+ repertoires were each analyzed separately, with the exception of combined analyses, where CD4+ and CD8+ sequences were merged in silico. Clonal expansion was defined as at least a 2-fold frequency increase after treatment relative to C1D1, with a pseudocount of 0.5 for undetected baseline clones. Clones with 0 or 1 copy at C1D1 were classified as singleton clones, and clones with 2 or more copies were classified as non-singleton clones. By matching protein sequences in sorted samples from the same patient, clones expanded in unsorted samples were annotated as CD4+, CD8+ or unknown. Wilcoxon tests were applied to paired samples to test diversity changes from C1D1 to C4D1. The clones in this table, taken by TCRdb from immuneACCESS, are in-frame only. Not every clone is retained; where verified, under half of the shortfall comes from an unresolved V gene, and the cause of the rest is unknown. V, J and clone size are those of that table, while D and trimming were read from the DNA. The sample table shows 19,000 or so clones, and around 75% are seen once. The top ten clones comprise under 5% of the sample.

The data belong to a study of PD-1 blockade in classical Hodgkin lymphoma (dated by TCRdb to 2018 to 2020). For context, the study as a whole: Nivolumab dosing was 3 mg/kg intravenously every 2 weeks, continuing until either disease progression or unacceptable toxicity. A peripheral blood immune signature of response to PD-1 blockade in classical Hodgkin lymphoma was defined using TCR beta sequencing and CyTOF. The research as a whole found: The study was limited to a single clinical trial cohort, and causes of repertoire differences, possibly disease activity or prior therapy, remained undefined. A significant rise by C4D1 was seen in CD4+ but not CD8+ TCR diversity (p=0.0027 vs p=0.16), with the rise being most apparent in complete responders (p=0.02). Patients starting nivolumab less than 1 year after ASCT had lower diversity and were excluded from later analyses to avoid confounding by immune reconstitution. Baseline TCR diversity was reported as lower in newly diagnosed patients than in healthy donors, and lower still in relapsed/refractory patients. Among trial patients, those achieving complete response had baseline diversity similar to that of newly diagnosed patients, while diversity was significantly lower in partial responders and progressors.

Trimming leaves V shorter by 5 bases and J shorter by 5 bases, with the junction holding 9 bases beyond the gene matches. For CDR1 and CDR2, the germline V gene (reference sequence) lists SEHNR and FQNEAQ. There are 15 amino acids in the CDR3, from cysteine to phenylalanine inclusive. The sequence is cut down to CDR3 DNA, 45 bases in frame from base 1. The chain uses TRBV7-9 and TRBJ1-1; 9 bases in the junction line up with TRBD1. The clonotype was recovered from a human donor with classical Hodgkin lymphoma. The source was peripheral blood mononuclear cells (PBMCs), collected at baseline. The CDR3 protein: CASSPQQGAATEAFF. The DNA is as follows: TGTGCCAGCAGCCCACAACAGGGGGCGGCGACTGAAGCTTTCTTT.